These 4 T cell receptor beta chains came from one sample sequenced in a study of OX40 agonist ivuxolimab in advanced cancers. TCRdb's table, derived via immunoSEQ multiplex PCR, lists solely in-frame clones and lacks some. Counted here are more than 55,000 clones, roughly 89% occurring once; the ten biggest clones make up 11%. The material was CD4+ or CD8+ T cells sorted from blood, obtained in a trial of the OX40 agonist ivuxolimab. The receptors derive from an adult with an advanced solid tumor such as melanoma, head and neck, liver or kidney cancer.

The chain carries TRBV7-9 and TRBJ2-7; D is uncertain. V lost 5 bases, J lost 3 bases, and 8 bases lay in between. Germline CDR1 and CDR2: SEHNR and FQNEAQ (reference sequence). The CDR3 is 12 residues long. In nucleotides, the CDR3 is TGTGCCAGCAGCCCCATCTACTACGAGCAGTACTTC. It specifies CASSPIYYEQYF.

The rearrangement links TRBV5-1 to TRBJ2-4, with TRBD2 identical over 8 bases. This CDR3 has 15 residues. After removal of 1 base from V and 9 bases from J, the junction contained 9 bases not matched to a gene. The germline V gene has CDR1 SGHRS and CDR2 YFSETQ. CDR3 amino acids: CASSLRREVGSIQYF. The CDR3 DNA follows: TGCGCCAGCAGCTTGCGGCGGGAGGTTGGAAGCATTCAGTACTTC.

The J gene is TRBJ1-1, the V gene TRBV19, with D possibly being TRBD1 (5 bases). Trimming left V 3 bases short and J 1 base short, with 6 bases between. The CDR3 loop spans 13 amino acids. The germline gives CDR1 LNHDA, CDR2 SQIVND (reference sequence). CDR3 in amino acids: CASSIRENTEAFF. CDR3 nucleotide sequence: TGTGCCAGTAGTATCAGGGAGAACACTGAAGCTTTCTTT.

V gene TRBV6-6 combines with J gene TRBJ2-7; D is undetermined. Looked up from germline, CDR1 is MNHNY and CDR2 is SVGAGI (reference sequence). The CDR3 contains 11 residues. V was cut by 5 bases and J by 7 bases, with 9 bases left in between. Here the CDR3 reads CASSPGREQYF. CDR3 nucleotide sequence: TGTGCCAGCAGTCCCGGGCGGGAGCAGTACTTC.